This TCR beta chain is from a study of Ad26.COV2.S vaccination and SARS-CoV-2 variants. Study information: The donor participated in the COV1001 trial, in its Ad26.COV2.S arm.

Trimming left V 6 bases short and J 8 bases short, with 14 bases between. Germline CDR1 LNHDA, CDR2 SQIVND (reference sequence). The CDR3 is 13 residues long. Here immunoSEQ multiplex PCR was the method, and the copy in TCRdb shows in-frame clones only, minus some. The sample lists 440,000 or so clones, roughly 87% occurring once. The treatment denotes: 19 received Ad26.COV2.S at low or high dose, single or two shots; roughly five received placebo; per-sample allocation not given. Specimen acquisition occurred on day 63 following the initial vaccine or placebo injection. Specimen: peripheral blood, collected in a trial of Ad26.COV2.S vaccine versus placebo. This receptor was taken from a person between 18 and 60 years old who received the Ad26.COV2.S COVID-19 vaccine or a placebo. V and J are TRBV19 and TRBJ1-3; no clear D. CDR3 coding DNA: TGTGCCAGTAGCCTCGTCGATACGGACACCATATATTTT. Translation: CASSLVDTDTIYF.